This T cell receptor (beta chain) was obtained from a study of T cell repertoires in ileal Crohn's disease. About the study: Postoperative therapy was given to about half: around 12 thiopurines, around 17 anti-TNF agents.

Documented time point: neoterminal ileum biopsy at postoperative endoscopy, about 6 months after surgery. Study observations and caveats: Mucosal expansions were suggested to be mainly CD8 T cells. All patients with clonality above 26.8% had endoscopic recurrence. Postoperative endoscopy occurred within one year, median approximately 7 months.

The table came from immunoSEQ multiplex PCR; TCRdb's copy has only in-frame clones and leaves some out. The sample holds about 15,000 clones, approximately 84% seen once. For this clone: Antigen: not known.

The germline V gene has CDR1 SNHLY and CDR2 FYNNEI. This CDR3 is built from 13 residues. V was clipped by 4 bases and J by 1 base, with 8 bases between them. The chain carries TRBV2 and TRBJ2-7; D remains unclear. This receptor was obtained from an adult with Crohn's disease. Source material: ileal tissue. CDR3 sequence (DNA): TGTGCCAGCAGTGGTGGGTTGTCCTACGAGCAGTACTTC. Protein product: CASSGGLSYEQYF.